These 5 T cell receptor beta chains originate from one sample sequenced in a study of graft-versus-host responses after intestinal transplantation (TCRdb year 2021). Taken with the paper, the label for time point translates to: cells obtained before transplantation from donor or recipient. The library was generated by the immunoSEQ multiplex PCR assay. TCRdb stores this immuneACCESS table with in-frame sequences only. Part of the clones is absent; in the studies checked, under half of the shortfall reflects unresolved V genes, and no reason is known for the rest. This sample comprises around 5,900 clones, around 27% of them detected only once. Clones ranked in the top ten supply 4.5% to 6% of the sample. This material consisted of alloreactive CD4+ T cells from a mixed lymphocyte reaction culture, taken before transplantation. The cell subset or site label on this specimen signifies: CFSE-low proliferating T cells sorted from roughly 6-day pre-transplant mixed lymphocyte reaction (GvH or HvG direction). The receptors derive from a human patient who was an organ donor for intestinal transplantation.

This clone was counted a few times. This chain joins TRBV18 and TRBJ2-2; D is uncertain. V was trimmed by 8 bases and J by 6 bases, leaving 25 bases between them. The germline V gene encodes CDR1 KGHSH and CDR2 LQKENI. The CDR3 sequence is 17 residues long. The CDR3 DNA reads TGTGCCAGCGCGTCTCTCTCGGTCCAGCTTGGACCCGGGGAGCTGTTTTTT. Protein: CASASLSVQLGPGELFF.

The chain is built from TRBV6-5 and TRBJ1-2; 8 nucleotides align to TRBD1. The V gene end was trimmed by 2 bases and the J gene end by 7 bases; junction bases not matched to a gene: 0. Germline loops: CDR1 MNHEY, CDR2 SVGAGI. The CDR3 runs 12 residues. Here the CDR3 DNA reads TGTGCCAGCAGTTACACAGGGGGTGGCTACACCTTC. Translation: CASSYTGGGYTF.

This chain connects TRBV9 to TRBJ2-3, with TRBD1 identical over 7 bases. V shed 1 base and J 4 bases; nucleotides not matched to a gene: 3. Looked up from germline, CDR1 is SGDLS and CDR2 is YYNGEE. The CDR3 has 14 residues. The CDR3 coding sequence is TGTGCCAGCAGCGTATTAGGGGGCGCAGATACGCAGTATTTT. Residues: CASSVLGGADTQYF. The complete variable domain, with remaining parts taken from reference TRBV9 and TRBJ2-3, reads DSGVTQTPKHLITATGQRVTLRCSPRSGDLSVYWYQQSLDQGLQFLIQYYNGEERAKGNILERFSAQQFPDLHSELNLSSLELGDSALYFCASSVLGGADTQYFGPGTRLTVL.

Details on this clone: The germline gene is not matched at one end of the junction; a read error may be the cause. The J gene is TRBJ1-3, the V gene TRBV6-6; TRBD1 matches at 12 bases. Germline CDR1 MNHNY, CDR2 SVGAGI (reference sequence). This CDR3 has 15 residues. CDR3 region: CASSYWGQGANNIYF. CDR3 sequence (DNA): TGTGCCAGCAGTTACTGGGGACAGGGGGCGAACAACATATATTTT.

Only a few counts were recorded for this clone. The rearrangement uses TRBV30 and TRBJ2-7, with 7 bases aligning to TRBD2. CDR3 length: 17 residues. Trimming removed 0 bases from V and 0 bases from J; junction bases left unmatched: 11. Germline lookup yields CDR1 GTSNPN and CDR2 SVGIG (reference sequence). The CDR3 protein is CAWSVQDARGSSYEQYF. For the CDR3, the DNA is TGTGCCTGGAGTGTACAAGACGCGCGGGGGAGCTCCTACGAGCAGTACTTC.